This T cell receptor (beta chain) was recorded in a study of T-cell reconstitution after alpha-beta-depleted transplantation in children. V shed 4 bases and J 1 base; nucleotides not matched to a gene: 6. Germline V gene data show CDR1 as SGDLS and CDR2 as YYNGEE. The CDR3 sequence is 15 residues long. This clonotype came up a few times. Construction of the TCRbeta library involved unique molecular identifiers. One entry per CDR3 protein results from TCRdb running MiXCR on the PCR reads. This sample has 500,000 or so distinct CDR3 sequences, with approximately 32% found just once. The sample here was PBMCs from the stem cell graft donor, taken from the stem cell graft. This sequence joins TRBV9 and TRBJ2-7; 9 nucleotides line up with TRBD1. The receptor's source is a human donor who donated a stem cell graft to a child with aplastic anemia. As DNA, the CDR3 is TGTGCCAGCAGCCCCCTTGGGACAGGGTCCTACGAGCAGTACTTC. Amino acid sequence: CASSPLGTGSYEQYF.